Listed below are T cell receptor beta chains from one sample, sequenced in a study of T cell repertoires in cytomegalovirus infection. TCRdb re-called the reads through MiXCR, storing one row per CDR3 protein. The sample holds under 350,000 distinct CDR3 sequences, over 7.5% seen once. Sequencing was performed on PBMCs. These TCRs come from a human donor in good health (CMV status not recorded). Some clones in this sample may be carry-over from other donors' samples. Each CDR3 is given with its conserved first and last residue. The D gene is left open where the match is weak. Expanded clones get a size class; other rows say once, few or many, or leave the size out.

length	D	V	size	J	DNA	CDR3
14	-	TRBV7-2	many	TRBJ2-7	TGTGCCAGCAGCACCCCACAAGGGACCTACGAGCAGTACTTC	CASSTPQGTYEQYF
12	-	TRBV28	few	TRBJ1-6	TGTGCCAGCAGTTTAACGATTTCCCCCCTCCACTTT	CASSLTISPLHF
19	TRBD2	TRBV7-2	many	TRBJ2-2	TGTGCCAGCAGCTTTCCGAGACTAGCGGGAGGGCCGGTCACCGGGGAGCTGTTTTTT	CASSFPRLAGGPVTGELFF
13	-	TRBV19	many	TRBJ2-7	TGTGCCAGCAGAGAGGAGGGGACCTACGAGCAGTACTTC	CASREEGTYEQYF
15	-	TRBV27	-	TRBJ1-2	TGTGCCAGCAGTTCCAACCTCGTGGGGAACTATGGCTACACCTTC	CASSSNLVGNYGYTF
15	-	TRBV5-5	many	TRBJ2-1	TGTGCCAGCAGCCTCGCGGCGGCCGGATACAATGAGCAGTTCTTC	CASSLAAAGYNEQFF
16	-	TRBV7-6	many	TRBJ2-1	TGTGCCAGCAGCTTGGGGGGGCGGGGGTTCTACAATGAGCAGTTCTTC	CASSLGGRGFYNEQFF
17	TRBD2	TRBV11-2	many	TRBJ2-1	TGTGCCAGCAGCTTCCCGACTAGCGGGAGAGGGTACAATGAGCAGTTCTTC	CASSFPTSGRGYNEQFF
15	TRBD1	TRBV19	few	TRBJ1-6	TGTGCCAGTAGTACTCAGACAGGGGGCAATTCACCCCTCCACTTT	CASSTQTGGNSPLHF
12	-	TRBV7-2	many	TRBJ1-1	TGTGCCAGCAGTCGGGGACTCACTGAAGCTTTCTTT	CASSRGLTEAFF
16	TRBD2	TRBV19	many	TRBJ2-3	TGTGCCAGTAGTCTCGGAGCGGGAGGCAGATCAGATACGCAGTATTTT	CASSLGAGGRSDTQYF